Here is one TCR beta chain with its context. This sample stems from a study of T cell changes during pregnancy in multiple sclerosis. The CDR3 runs to 16 residues. The V gene end was trimmed by 2 bases and the J gene end by 5 bases; junction bases not matched to a gene: 6. In germline, CDR1 is SEHNR, CDR2 FQNEAQ (reference sequence). Data came from immunoSEQ multiplex PCR; TCRdb stores just in-frame clones and leaves some out. The table has just under 80,000 clones, approximately 92% seen once. The sequenced sample was peripheral blood, obtained in the second trimester of pregnancy. This TCR came from a female donor in good health, enrolled as a control in a pregnancy study. The J gene is TRBJ2-3, the V gene TRBV7-9; 11 bases agree with TRBD2. CDR3 in amino acids: CASSLIAGGKVDTQYF. In DNA form, the CDR3 reads TGTGCCAGCAGCTTAATAGCGGGGGGGAAAGTAGATACGCAGTATTTT.